This T cell receptor (beta chain) is from a study of blood T cells in healthy people across ages. The study's findings and limits: The study regarded diversity estimates from one million T cells as underestimates. Diversity of TCR beta correlated strongly with naive T cell percentage. Changes seen in expanded clonotypes were possibly confounded by donor CMV status left unknown.

The CDR3 length is 15 residues. Germline V lookup: CDR1 MNHNS, CDR2 SASEGT. Through a sample-barcoded 5' primer and a J-beta primer mix, a second PCR was run for 7 to 11 cycles. Samples each returned at least 3 million CDR3-containing paired-end reads. A single record per CDR3 protein comes from TCRdb applying MiXCR to the 5' RACE reads. The top ten clones hold approximately 20% of a sample with about 770,000 distinct CDR3 sequences, 40% to 50% of them seen once. Details on this clonotype: Its antigen remains unidentified. Sequence at one end of the junction differs from germline and may be a read error.

The origin of this receptor is a man in his fifties or sixties in good health. Sequenced sample: blood. V gene TRBV6-1 combines with J gene TRBJ1-5; D gene unclear. This CDR3 is CASSKAGKGNQPQHF. The CDR3, as DNA: TGTGCCAGCAGTAAAGCGGGGAAGGGCAATCAGCCCCAGCATTTT.